The source of this T cell receptor beta chain is a study of response to subunit inactivated influenza vaccine (dated by TCRdb to about 2018). Background for the entire study: Deep quantitative profiling of the T cell receptor repertoire was used in the study to follow responses to a trivalent subunit inactivated influenza vaccine.

This clonotype was detected only a few times. Its binding antigen is unknown. Per-nucleotide qualities are absent, and no much larger clonotype sits a single base away. Taken from cysteine to phenylalanine, the CDR3 has 14 residues. Only the CDR3 portion is preserved as DNA: 42 bases, with reading frame beginning at the first base. V is pared back by 6 bases and J by 1 base, with 16 bases lying between the germline termini. The germline V gene sets CDR1 to SQVTM and CDR2 to ANQGSEA. Results and caveats for the whole study, not just this receptor: It was suggested by the authors that each seasonal influenza vaccination may recruit only a limited number of new T cells.

Library preparation used RT-PCR. TCRdb records Illumina HiSeq 2500 as the sequencer. TCRdb redid the processing of the public reads, applying fastp at Q25 and MiXCR, and retained in-frame beta chains. For every CDR3 protein sequence, its rows merge into one entry that carries the most common genes and DNA. This sample comprises about 780,000 distinct CDR3 sequences, roughly 18% of them detected only once. The top ten hold 11% of the sample. This sample comprised PBMCs from blood, obtained more than 4 days after vaccination. The source is a man over 45 who received an inactivated influenza vaccine. Donor details come from another sample of the same person, matched by shared clones. The rearrangement combines TRBV29-1 with TRBJ2-7; a weak D assignment points to TRBD2 (6 bases agree). The nucleotides are TGCAGCGTCGCCGTCGGCCGGGGGTCCTACGAGCAGTACTTC. Translated, it gives CSVAVGRGSYEQYF.